The entry below describes one T cell receptor beta chain. Its specificity is not known. The data originate from a study of OX40 agonist ivuxolimab in advanced cancers. Turning to the study itself: Ivuxolimab is a fully human IgG2 antibody that activates OX40 (CD134). A diagnosis of hepatocellular carcinoma, melanoma, renal cell or head and neck cancer was present in dose-escalation patients.

General observations from the study: At doses 0.1 to 3.0 mg/kg, CD4+ and CD8+ clones expanded.

V was shortened by 8 bases and J by 5 bases, with 18 bases between the two germline ends. Germline CDR1 MNHEY, CDR2 SVGAGI. This CDR3 comprises 14 residues. The table came from immunoSEQ multiplex PCR; TCRdb's copy has only in-frame clones and leaves some out. The data contain 84,000 or so clones, 85% to 95% of them seen just once; the ten biggest clones take up roughly 0.42%. The starting material was CD4+ or CD8+ T cells sorted from blood, obtained in a trial of the OX40 agonist ivuxolimab. The origin of this receptor is an adult with an advanced solid tumor such as melanoma, head and neck, liver or kidney cancer. The chain combines TRBV6-5 with TRBJ2-5; a weak D match, TRBD2 (6 bases). In DNA, the CDR3 is TGTGCCAGCGGCCCACCGGGAGTCATCGAGACCCAGTACTTC. It translates to CASGPPGVIETQYF.